This T cell receptor (beta chain) is drawn from a study of CD8 T cells in Susac syndrome. With random hexamers, 0.5 to 1 ug RNA was reverse transcribed. Each CDR3 protein is one row after TCRdb ran MiXCR on the immunoSEQ multiplex PCR reads. This sample has fewer than 85,000 distinct CDR3 sequences; approximately 94% occur once, and the top ten carry approximately 0.49%. Trimming removed 1 base at V and 9 bases at J, with 19 bases between. Germline values: CDR1 LGHNA, CDR2 YSLEER. This CDR3 spans 16 amino acids. The receptor comes from a human donor with Susac syndrome. Input material: CD8+ T cells from PBMCs. The V and J genes are TRBV4-3 and TRBJ2-1, with D unresolved. CDR3 DNA sequence: TGCGCCAGCAGCCAAGGAGGTGGCAGTCGATTCGGTGAGCAGTTCTTC. Encoded protein: CASSQGGGSRFGEQFF.